The clone carrying this T cell receptor beta chain was picked up many times. The antigen is unknown. This specimen comes from a study of T cells in Graves' hyperthyroidism and ophthalmopathy. Study outcomes and limitations: Ophthalmopathy was distinguished from stable hyperthyroidism by 13 V-J signatures. Peripheral blood also featured most of the thyroid clonotypes expanded above 0.001. Ophthalmopathy prediction by the model preceded onset by a median about 6 months.

Per the germline V gene, CDR1 is SGDLS and CDR2 is YYNGEE. CDR3 length equals 16 residues. V lost 0 bases to trimming and J lost 7 bases; unmatched junction nucleotides: 8. TCR beta CDR3 regions were amplified from RNA transcripts. HTBI primers were used for first-round RT-PCR of the TCR CDR3. One entry per CDR3 protein, called by TCRdb with MiXCR from the multiplex PCR reads. The data show about 610,000 distinct CDR3 sequences, with around 15% seen just once and around 4.1% held by the top ten. Sequencing input: blood. The receptor was isolated from a woman aged 40 to 50 with Graves' ophthalmopathy. This chain connects TRBV9 to TRBJ2-2; TRBD1 matches 8 bases. CDR3 coding DNA: TGTGCCAGCAGCGTAGAATCACGACAGGGGATCGGGGAGCTGTTTTTT. Its protein is CASSVESRQGIGELFF.